These 28 T cell receptor beta chains were sequenced from one sample in a study of blood T cell repertoires in COVID-19. Produced via immunoSEQ multiplex PCR; TCRdb's table is partial and in-frame only. Of around 200,000 clones detected, 86% appear once; the ten largest clones hold 5.6%. Input material: PBMCs or T cells enriched from blood (not recorded which). The source is a man aged 40-49 years with acute COVID-19.

V gene TRBV27 combines with J gene TRBJ1-5, with a possible D match to TRBD1 (6 bases). Germline V gene sequence: CDR1 MNHEY, CDR2 SMNVEV (reference sequence). V lost 6 bases, J lost 7 bases, and 16 bases lay in between. The CDR3 is made up of 14 amino acids. DNA of the CDR3: TGTGCCAGCAGGGCGGGGGCTTCACGGCAGCCCCAGCATTTT. It is translated as CASRAGASRQPQHF.

The chain combines TRBV28 with TRBJ1-3; 11 nucleotides agree with TRBD1. This CDR3 region has 17 residues. Germline V CDR1 and CDR2: MDHEN, SYDVKM. V lost 4 bases, J lost 0 bases, and 5 bases stayed unmatched. CDR3 bases: TGTGCCAGCAGTTCACGAGGGACAGGGGGCTCTGGAAACACCATATATTTT. Its protein is CASSSRGTGGSGNTIYF.

This chain joins TRBV6-5 and TRBJ2-3; a weak D match, TRBD2 (6 bases). Germline CDR1 reads MNHEY; CDR2 reads SVGAGI. The CDR3 runs to 15 residues. Trimming stripped 0 bases from V and 4 bases from J, with 11 bases between. The CDR3 spells CASSYSAGRADTQYF. The CDR3 nucleotides are TGTGCCAGCAGTTACTCCGCGGGAAGGGCAGATACGCAGTATTTT.

CDR3 sequence reads: CASSGSVAGGYYEQYF. The DNA for the CDR3 is TGTGCCAGCAGCGGTTCCGTAGCGGGAGGATACTACGAGCAGTACTTC. This chain links TRBV11-2 with TRBJ2-7; 10 nucleotides match TRBD2. This CDR3 is 16 amino acids long. V gave up 5 bases and J gave up 3 bases; unmatched junction bases: 10. The germline gives CDR1 SGHAT, CDR2 FQNNGV.

The chain links TRBV28 to TRBJ1-5, with D uncertain. The CDR3 has 12 residues. Trimming stripped 7 bases from V and 6 bases from J, with 10 bases between. The germline V gene has CDR1 MDHEN and CDR2 SYDVKM. In DNA form, the CDR3 reads TGTGCCAGCAACATCGAGGGTCAGCCCCAGCATTTT. Its protein is CASNIEGQPQHF. Full variable domain (rest looked up from reference TRBV28 and TRBJ1-5): DVKVTQSSRYLVKRTGEKVFLECVQDMDHENMFWYRQDPGLGLRLIYFSYDVKMKEKGDIPEGYSVSREKKERFSLILESASTNQTSMYLCASNIEGQPQHFGDGTRLSIL.

The rearrangement joins TRBV14 to TRBJ1-2; tentatively, D is TRBD1 (5 bases). Trimming removed 0 bases at V and 6 bases at J, with 20 bases between. Per the germline V gene, CDR1 is SGHDN and CDR2 is FVKESK. The CDR3 loop spans 17 amino acids. DNA for the CDR3: TGTGCCAGCAGCCAAGATCAGTCCAGGGCGGATTATAATGGCTACACCTTC. This codes for CASSQDQSRADYNGYTF.

This chain connects TRBV5-1 to TRBJ1-2; 7 bases align to TRBD1. V shed 4 bases, J shed 4 bases, and the junction held 10 bases outside the gene matches. From germline, CDR1 is SGHRS and CDR2 YFSETQ. This CDR3 comprises 15 residues. CDR3 nucleotides: TGCGCCAGCAGCCAAGTACAGGGGAACGTCTATGGCTACACCTTC. Translation: CASSQVQGNVYGYTF.

This chain links TRBV7-2 with TRBJ2-5; TRBD1 matches at 7 bases. CDR1 is SGHTA and CDR2 is FQGNSA in the germline V gene. Trimming removed 3 bases from V and 7 bases from J; junction bases left unmatched: 8. This CDR3 is 14 amino acids long. CDR3 sequence: CASSLQGEKVTQYF. CDR3 DNA: TGTGCCAGCAGCTTGCAGGGGGAGAAGGTGACCCAGTACTTC.

This sequence joins TRBV28 and TRBJ2-1; 9 bases align to TRBD2. Germline CDR1 and CDR2: MDHEN and SYDVKM. Losses at the gene ends were 8 bases for V and 0 bases for J; bases not matched to a gene: 14. The CDR3 totals 18 residues. CDR3: CASRQILAGGSSYNEQFF. The CDR3 nucleotides are TGTGCCAGCCGCCAGATACTAGCGGGTGGAAGCTCCTACAATGAGCAGTTCTTC.

The chain combines TRBV19 with TRBJ1-5; no clear D. The CDR3 sequence is 16 residues long. The V gene's germline CDR1 is LNHDA and CDR2 SQIVND (reference sequence). The V and J ends lost 5 bases and 0 bases respectively, with 14 bases between them. The CDR3 sequence is CASSPHTAYSNQPQHF. The CDR3 nucleotides are TGTGCCAGTAGTCCCCACACAGCTTATAGCAATCAGCCCCAGCATTTT. Full variable domain (outside the CDR3, taken from reference TRBV19 and TRBJ1-5): DGGITQSPKYLFRKEGQNVTLSCEQNLNHDAMYWYRQDPGQGLRLIYYSQIVNDFQKGDIAEGYSVSREKKESFPLTVTSAQKNPTAFYLCASSPHTAYSNQPQHFGDGTRLSIL.

The genes are TRBV7-3 and TRBJ2-2; D is ambiguous. The CDR3 spans 13 residues. Trimming stripped 3 bases from V and 5 bases from J, with 7 bases between. Germline V gene sequence: CDR1 SGHTA, CDR2 FQGTGA. The CDR3 sequence is CASSFHGTGELFF. DNA for the CDR3: TGTGCCAGCAGCTTTCACGGGACCGGGGAGCTGTTTTTT.

The chain joins TRBV5-1 to TRBJ2-5; 7 bases line up with TRBD1. The CDR3 contains 13 residues. Germline CDR1 is SGHRS and CDR2 is YFSETQ. V was pared by 4 bases and J by 2 bases, with 2 bases of the junction left unmatched. The chain's CDR3 is CASSPGQQETQYF. The CDR3 DNA is TGCGCCAGCAGCCCGGGACAGCAAGAGACCCAGTACTTC.

J is TRBJ1-1 and V is TRBV7-2, with D possibly being TRBD1 (6 bases). Per the germline V gene, CDR1 is SGHTA and CDR2 is FQGNSA. Deletions cut 8 bases from V and 4 bases from J, with 14 bases between. The CDR3 has 13 residues. Here the CDR3 reads CASAPGGITEAFF. In DNA, the CDR3 is TGTGCCAGCGCCCCGGGGGGCATCACTGAAGCTTTCTTT.

The chain links TRBV30 to TRBJ1-2, with D hard to call. V was clipped by 0 bases and J by 7 bases, with 18 bases between them. The V gene's germline CDR1 is GTSNPN and CDR2 SVGIG (reference sequence). This CDR3 spans 15 amino acids. CDR3 in amino acids: CAWSVSSVAAGGYTF. The CDR3 nucleotides read TGTGCCTGGAGTGTAAGTTCAGTAGCGGCGGGTGGCTACACCTTC.

This clone was counted once. The J gene is TRBJ1-4, the V gene TRBV3-1 (or the pseudogene TRBV3-2); unclear D gene. CDR1 is LGHDT, CDR2 YNNKEL, per germline (reference sequence). This CDR3 is built from 15 residues. V lost 4 bases, J lost 5 bases, and 14 bases lay in between. CDR3: CASSPVLGQNEKLFF. The CDR3 coding sequence is TGTGCCAGCAGCCCGGTCCTGGGCCAGAATGAAAAACTGTTTTTT.

The chain carries TRBV7-2 and TRBJ1-1; possibly TRBD1 for D (6 bases). Trimming removed 1 base at V and 3 bases at J, with 15 bases between. The CDR3 consists of 16 residues. The germline CDR1 and CDR2 sequences are SGHTA and FQGNSA. The chain's CDR3 is CASSLVWDMGHTEAFF. The CDR3 bases are TGTGCCAGCAGCTTAGTTTGGGACATGGGCCACACTGAAGCTTTCTTT.

The chain has TRBV2 and TRBJ2-7, with 8 nucleotides matching TRBD1. The CDR3 has 13 amino acids. V shed 6 bases and J 4 bases; nucleotides not matched to a gene: 5. In germline, CDR1 is SNHLY, CDR2 FYNNEI. The CDR3 DNA follows: TGTGCCAGCAGCAGGGGGCTAGAGTACGAGCAGTACTTC. This encodes CASSRGLEYEQYF.

V usage is TRBV3-1 (or the pseudogene TRBV3-2) and J usage is TRBJ2-3; D is uncertain. The CDR3 loop spans 14 amino acids. V gave up 4 bases and J gave up 3 bases, with 11 bases separating them. Per germline, CDR1 LGHDT and CDR2 YNNKEL (reference sequence). The CDR3 sequence is CASSRMAVTDTQYF. DNA for the CDR3: TGTGCCAGCAGCCGTATGGCGGTAACAGATACGCAGTATTTT.

This clone was detected once. The rearrangement links TRBV11-2 to TRBJ2-5; TRBD2 matches 11 bases. This CDR3 comprises 16 residues. Germline CDR1 and CDR2: SGHAT and FQNNGV. V was clipped by 5 bases and J by 2 bases; unmatched bases: 7. DNA of the CDR3: TGTGCCAGCAGCCCCCGACTAGCGGGGAAACAAGAGACCCAGTACTTC. It codes for CASSPRLAGKQETQYF.

The chain links TRBV5-4 to TRBJ2-3; D not resolved. This CDR3 spans 14 amino acids. The V and J ends lost 3 bases and 4 bases respectively, with 12 bases between them. Germline V CDR1 and CDR2: SGHNT, YYREEE (reference sequence). The CDR3 here is CASSSQSEADTQYF. CDR3 bases: TGTGCCAGCAGCTCCCAGTCTGAGGCAGATACGCAGTATTTT.

There are many counts of this clone. The J gene is TRBJ1-5, the V gene TRBV6-6; a possible D gene is TRBD1 (5 bases). The V and J ends lost 5 bases and 0 bases respectively, with 14 bases between them. The CDR3 consists of 16 residues. CDR1 is MNHNY and CDR2 is SVGAGI in the germline V gene (reference sequence). The CDR3 nucleotides are TGTGCCAGCAGTCACGGGGGAACCTATAGCAATCAGCCCCAGCATTTT. Translation: CASSHGGTYSNQPQHF.

V and J are TRBV5-4 and TRBJ2-1; D might be TRBD2 (5 bases). V was trimmed by 1 base and J by 8 bases, leaving 19 bases between them. The CDR3 has 16 amino acids. Looked up from germline, CDR1 is SGHNT and CDR2 is YYREEE (reference sequence). The CDR3 protein is CASSLSRGGRPHEQFF. CDR3 nucleotide sequence: TGTGCCAGCAGCTTGAGTCGAGGAGGACGGCCCCATGAGCAGTTCTTC.

This clone was found a few times. The chain combines TRBV20-1 with TRBJ2-7, with TRBD1 matching over 9 bases. With V trimmed by 4 bases and J by 3 bases, 4 bases remained unmatched. Germline CDR1 reads DFQATT; CDR2 reads SNEGSKA (reference sequence). The CDR3 has 13 residues. The CDR3, as DNA: TGCAGTGCTACTGACAGGGGGTTCTACGAGCAGTACTTC. Amino acids: CSATDRGFYEQYF.

CDR3 in DNA: TGTGCCAGCAGTACCGACAGGACCCACACTGAAGCTTTCTTT. As protein: CASSTDRTHTEAFF. V usage is TRBV27 and J usage is TRBJ1-1; D possibly corresponds to TRBD1 (6 bases). Trimming took off 5 bases at V and 3 bases at J, with 13 bases between the two ends. CDR1 MNHEY and CDR2 SMNVEV come from the germline V gene (reference sequence). The CDR3 contains 14 residues.

The chain has TRBV29-1 and TRBJ1-1; TRBD1 is a possible D gene (6 bases). The germline V gene encodes CDR1 SQVTM and CDR2 ANQGSEA. The CDR3 contains 13 residues. V gave up 4 bases and J gave up 4 bases, with 13 bases separating them. For the CDR3, the DNA is TGCAGCGTTGTAGGGGGTTGGGGCACTGAAGCTTTCTTT. It yields the protein CSVVGGWGTEAFF. The full variable domain, rest sourced from reference TRBV29-1 and TRBJ1-1, is SAVISQKPSRDICQRGTSLTIQCQVDSQVTMMFWYRQQPGQSLTLIATANQGSEATYESGFVIDKFPISRPNLTFSTLTVSNMSPEDSSIYLCSVVGGWGTEAFFGQGTRLTVV.

The CDR3 DNA follows: TGTGCCAGCAGCTTAGCGTCAGGGGTCTATGGCTACACCTTC. It is translated as CASSLASGVYGYTF. The V gene is TRBV7-2, the J gene TRBJ1-2; TRBD1 is a possible D gene (6 bases). Germline V CDR1 and CDR2: SGHTA, FQGNSA. Trimming shortened V by 0 bases and J by 4 bases, and 9 bases separated the two germline ends. This CDR3 comprises 14 residues.

The gene calls are TRBV13 and TRBJ2-4; 7 positions agree with TRBD1. There are 16 residues in the CDR3. Trimming at V came to 4 bases and at J to 0 bases, leaving 6 bases not matched to a gene. Germline V lookup: CDR1 PRHDT, CDR2 FYEKMQ (reference sequence). CDR3 loop: CASSWGTALAKNIQYF. As DNA, the CDR3 is TGTGCCAGCAGCTGGGGGACAGCCCTAGCCAAAAACATTCAGTACTTC.

This clone was seen a handful of times. The V gene is TRBV7-9, the J gene TRBJ2-1; the D is unclear. CDR1 is SEHNR and CDR2 is FQNEAQ in the germline V gene (reference sequence). V was trimmed by 1 base and J by 7 bases, leaving 5 bases between them. The CDR3 totals 12 residues. CDR3 residues: CASSLDWNEQFF. The DNA for the CDR3 is TGTGCCAGCAGCTTAGACTGGAATGAGCAGTTCTTC.